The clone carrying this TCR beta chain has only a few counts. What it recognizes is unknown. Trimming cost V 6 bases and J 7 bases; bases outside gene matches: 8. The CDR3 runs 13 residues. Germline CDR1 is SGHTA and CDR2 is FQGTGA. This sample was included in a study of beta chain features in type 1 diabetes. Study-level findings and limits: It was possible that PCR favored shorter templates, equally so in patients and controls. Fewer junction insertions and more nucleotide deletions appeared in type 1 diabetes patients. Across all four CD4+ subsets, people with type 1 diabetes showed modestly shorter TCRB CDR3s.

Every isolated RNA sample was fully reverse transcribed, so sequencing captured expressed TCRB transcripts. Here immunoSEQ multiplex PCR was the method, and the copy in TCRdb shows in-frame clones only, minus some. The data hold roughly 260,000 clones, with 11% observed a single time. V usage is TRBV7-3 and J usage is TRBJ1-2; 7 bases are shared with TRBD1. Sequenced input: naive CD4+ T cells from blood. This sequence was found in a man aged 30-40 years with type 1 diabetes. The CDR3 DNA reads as TGTGCCAGCAGTCCAGGGGGGACGGGTGGCTACACCTTC. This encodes CASSPGGTGGYTF.